The sample holds a few counts of the clone carrying this TCR beta chain. Its target is unknown. This entry belongs to a study of T cell responses to AZD1222 COVID-19 vaccine. Study-level points and caveats: An increase in Spike-specific TCR breadth and depth was observed after two AZD1222 doses.

Profiling relied on immunoSEQ multiplex PCR, and the TCRdb table lists in-frame clones only, not all of them. The repertoire holds 100,000 to 150,000 clones, with roughly 89% as singletons. Material: peripheral blood, obtained on day 0 of MenACWY control vaccination. The sequence was collected from an adult in good health.

This CDR3 reads CASSQDDRGGNQPQHF. In DNA form, the CDR3 reads TGTGCCAGCAGCCAGGATGACAGGGGCGGCAATCAGCCCCAGCATTTT. The chain has TRBV3-1 (or the pseudogene TRBV3-2) and TRBJ1-5; TRBD1 agrees at 8 bases. V dropped 3 bases and J dropped 2; count of bases not matched to a gene: 6. The CDR3 consists of 16 residues. CDR1 is LGHDT and CDR2 is YNNKEL in the germline V gene (reference sequence).